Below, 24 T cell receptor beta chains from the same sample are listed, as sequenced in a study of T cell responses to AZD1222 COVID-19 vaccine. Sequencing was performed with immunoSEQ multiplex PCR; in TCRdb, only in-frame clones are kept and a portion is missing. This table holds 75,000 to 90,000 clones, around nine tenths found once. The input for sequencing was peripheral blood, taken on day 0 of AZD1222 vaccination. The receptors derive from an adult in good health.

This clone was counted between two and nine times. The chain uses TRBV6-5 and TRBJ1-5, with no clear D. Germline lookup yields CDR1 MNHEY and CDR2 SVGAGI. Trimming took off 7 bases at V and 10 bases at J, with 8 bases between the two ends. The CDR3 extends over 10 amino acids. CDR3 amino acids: CASNRPPQHF. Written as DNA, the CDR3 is TGTGCCAGCAACCGGCCCCCCCAGCATTTT.

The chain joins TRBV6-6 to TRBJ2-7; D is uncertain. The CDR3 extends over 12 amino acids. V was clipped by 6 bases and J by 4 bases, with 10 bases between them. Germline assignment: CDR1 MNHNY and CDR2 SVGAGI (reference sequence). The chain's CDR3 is CASSPDQYEQYF. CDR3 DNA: TGTGCCAGCAGCCCGGACCAGTACGAGCAGTACTTC.

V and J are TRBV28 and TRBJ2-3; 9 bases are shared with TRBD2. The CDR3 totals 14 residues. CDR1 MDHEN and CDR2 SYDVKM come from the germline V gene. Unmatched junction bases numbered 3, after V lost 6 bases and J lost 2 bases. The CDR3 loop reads CASRGGLATDTQYF. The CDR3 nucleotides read TGTGCCAGCAGGGGGGGACTAGCCACAGATACGCAGTATTTT.

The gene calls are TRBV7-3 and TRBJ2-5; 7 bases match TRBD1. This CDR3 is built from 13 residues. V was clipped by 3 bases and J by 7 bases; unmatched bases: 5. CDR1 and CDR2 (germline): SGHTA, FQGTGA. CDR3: CASSFNPGGTQYF. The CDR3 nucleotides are TGTGCCAGCAGCTTCAACCCAGGGGGGACCCAGTACTTC.

CDR3: CASSTRQGSNTEAFF. The DNA of the CDR3 is TGTGCCAGCAGCACCCGACAGGGCTCGAACACTGAAGCTTTCTTT. The J gene is TRBJ1-1, the V gene TRBV7-2, with TRBD1 matching over 7 bases. The CDR3 spans 15 residues. Germline values: CDR1 SGHTA, CDR2 FQGNSA. Trimming cost V 5 bases and J 1 base; bases outside gene matches: 7.

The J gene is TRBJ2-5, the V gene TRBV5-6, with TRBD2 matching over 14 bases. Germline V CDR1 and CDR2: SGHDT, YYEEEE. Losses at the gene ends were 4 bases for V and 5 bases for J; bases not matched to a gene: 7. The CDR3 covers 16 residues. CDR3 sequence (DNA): TGTGCCAGCAGCCCCTGGGGACTAGCGGGGGTTGAGACCCAGTACTTC. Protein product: CASSPWGLAGVETQYF.

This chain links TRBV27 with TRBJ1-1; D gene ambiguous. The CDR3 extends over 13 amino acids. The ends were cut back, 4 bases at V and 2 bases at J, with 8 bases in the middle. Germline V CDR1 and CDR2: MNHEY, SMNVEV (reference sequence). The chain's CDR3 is CASSYRGNTEAFF. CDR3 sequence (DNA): TGTGCCAGCAGTTATCGGGGTAACACTGAAGCTTTCTTT.

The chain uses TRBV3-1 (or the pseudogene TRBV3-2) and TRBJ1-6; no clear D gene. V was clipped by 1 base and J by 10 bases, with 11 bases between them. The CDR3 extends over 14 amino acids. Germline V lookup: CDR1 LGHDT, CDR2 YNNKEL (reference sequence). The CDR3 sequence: CASSQGFTPSPLHF. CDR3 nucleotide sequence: TGTGCCAGCAGCCAAGGCTTCACCCCCTCACCCCTCCACTTT.

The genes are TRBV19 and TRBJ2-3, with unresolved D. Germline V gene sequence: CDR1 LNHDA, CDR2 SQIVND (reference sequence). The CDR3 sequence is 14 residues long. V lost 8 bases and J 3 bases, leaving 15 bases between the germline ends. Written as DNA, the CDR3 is TGTGCCAGTGGCTTAATGGCAGGAACAGATACGCAGTATTTT. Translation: CASGLMAGTDTQYF. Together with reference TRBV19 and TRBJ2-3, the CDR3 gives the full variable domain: DGGITQSPKYLFRKEGQNVTLSCEQNLNHDAMYWYRQDPGQGLRLIYYSQIVNDFQKGDIAEGYSVSREKKESFPLTVTSAQKNPTAFYLCASGLMAGTDTQYFGPGTRLTVL.

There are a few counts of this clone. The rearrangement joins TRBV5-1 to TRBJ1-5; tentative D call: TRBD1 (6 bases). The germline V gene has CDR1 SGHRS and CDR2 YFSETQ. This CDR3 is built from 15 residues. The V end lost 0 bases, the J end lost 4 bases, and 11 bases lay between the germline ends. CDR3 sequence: CASSLGPRGNQPQHF. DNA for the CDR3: TGCGCCAGCAGCTTGGGTCCCAGGGGTAATCAGCCCCAGCATTTT.

The CDR3 nucleotides are TGTGCCAGCAGTGAATTGTTGAGGGGACCGAGGGGGTATGGCTACACCTTC. As protein: CASSELLRGPRGYGYTF. The rearrangement uses TRBV6-1 and TRBJ1-2, with D perhaps matching TRBD1 (6 bases). Germline lookup yields CDR1 MNHNS and CDR2 SASEGT. V gave up 2 bases and J gave up 5 bases, with 21 bases separating them. This CDR3 region has 17 residues.

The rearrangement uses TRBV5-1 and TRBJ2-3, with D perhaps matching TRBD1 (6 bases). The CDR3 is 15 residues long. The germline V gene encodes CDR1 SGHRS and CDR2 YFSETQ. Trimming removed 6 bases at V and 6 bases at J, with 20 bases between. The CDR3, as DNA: TGCGCCAGCATATTGGGCCTCAGGGGTAGGGATACGCAGTATTTT. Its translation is CASILGLRGRDTQYF. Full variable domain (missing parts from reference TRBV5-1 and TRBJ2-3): KAGVTQTPRYLIKTRGQQVTLSCSPISGHRSVSWYQQTPGQGLQFLFEYFSETQRNKGNFPGRFSGRQFSNSRSEMNVSTLELGDSALYLCASILGLRGRDTQYFGPGTRLTVL.

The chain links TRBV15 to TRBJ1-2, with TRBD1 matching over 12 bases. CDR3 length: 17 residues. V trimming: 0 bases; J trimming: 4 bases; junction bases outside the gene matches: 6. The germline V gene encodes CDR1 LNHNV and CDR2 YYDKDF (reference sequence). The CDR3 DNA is TGTGCCACCAGCAGAGATCGGGGACAGGGGGCACCCTATGGCTACACCTTC. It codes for CATSRDRGQGAPYGYTF.

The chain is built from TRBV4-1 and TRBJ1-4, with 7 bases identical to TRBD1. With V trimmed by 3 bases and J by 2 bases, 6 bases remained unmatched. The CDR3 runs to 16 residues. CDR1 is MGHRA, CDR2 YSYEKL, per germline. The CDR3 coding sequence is TGCGCCAGCAGCCATCCCAAAGGGGGCACTAATGAAAAACTGTTTTTT. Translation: CASSHPKGGTNEKLFF.

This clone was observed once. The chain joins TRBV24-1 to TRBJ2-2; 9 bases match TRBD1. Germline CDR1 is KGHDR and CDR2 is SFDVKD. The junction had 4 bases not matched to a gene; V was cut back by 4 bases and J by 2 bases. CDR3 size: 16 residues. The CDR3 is CATSETGQGNTGELFF. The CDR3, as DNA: TGTGCCACCAGTGAGACGGGACAGGGAAACACCGGGGAGCTGTTTTTT.

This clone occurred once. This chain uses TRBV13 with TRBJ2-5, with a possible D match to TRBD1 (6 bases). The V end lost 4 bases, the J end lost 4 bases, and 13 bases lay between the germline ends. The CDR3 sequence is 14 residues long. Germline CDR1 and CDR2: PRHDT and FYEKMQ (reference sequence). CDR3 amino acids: CASSSQGILETQYF. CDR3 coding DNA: TGTGCCAGCAGCTCACAGGGAATTTTAGAGACCCAGTACTTC.

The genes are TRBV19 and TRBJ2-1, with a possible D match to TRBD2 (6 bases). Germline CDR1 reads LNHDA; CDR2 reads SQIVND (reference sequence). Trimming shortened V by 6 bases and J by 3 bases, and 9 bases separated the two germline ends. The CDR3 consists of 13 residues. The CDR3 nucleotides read TGTGCCAGTAGACTAGCCGGCTACAATGAGCAGTTCTTC. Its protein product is CASRLAGYNEQFF. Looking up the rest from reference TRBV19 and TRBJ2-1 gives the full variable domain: DGGITQSPKYLFRKEGQNVTLSCEQNLNHDAMYWYRQDPGQGLRLIYYSQIVNDFQKGDIAEGYSVSREKKESFPLTVTSAQKNPTAFYLCASRLAGYNEQFFGPGTRLTVL.

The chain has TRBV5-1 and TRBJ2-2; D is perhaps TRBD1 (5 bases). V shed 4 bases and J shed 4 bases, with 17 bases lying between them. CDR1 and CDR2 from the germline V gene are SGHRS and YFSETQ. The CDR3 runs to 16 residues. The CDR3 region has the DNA TGCGCCAGCAGCCGGATGTCGCAGGGCGGCACCGGGGAGCTGTTTTTT. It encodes CASSRMSQGGTGELFF.

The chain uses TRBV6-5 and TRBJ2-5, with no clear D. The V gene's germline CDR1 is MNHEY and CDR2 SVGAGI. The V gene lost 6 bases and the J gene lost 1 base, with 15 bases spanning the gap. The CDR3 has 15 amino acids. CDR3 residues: CASSTDPGTQETQYF. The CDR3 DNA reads TGTGCCAGCAGCACGGACCCAGGAACCCAAGAGACCCAGTACTTC.

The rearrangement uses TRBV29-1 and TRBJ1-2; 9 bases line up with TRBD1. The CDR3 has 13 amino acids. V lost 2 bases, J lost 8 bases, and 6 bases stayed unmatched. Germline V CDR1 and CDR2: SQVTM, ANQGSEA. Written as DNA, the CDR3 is TGCAGCGTTGAAAGGGGACAGGGAAAGGGCTACACCTTC. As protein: CSVERGQGKGYTF.

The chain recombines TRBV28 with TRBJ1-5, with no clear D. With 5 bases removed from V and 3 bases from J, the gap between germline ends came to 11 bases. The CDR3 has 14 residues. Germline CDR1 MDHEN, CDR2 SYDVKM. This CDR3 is CASSTLTSNQPQHF. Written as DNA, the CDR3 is TGTGCCAGCAGTACCCTCACCTCCAATCAGCCCCAGCATTTT.

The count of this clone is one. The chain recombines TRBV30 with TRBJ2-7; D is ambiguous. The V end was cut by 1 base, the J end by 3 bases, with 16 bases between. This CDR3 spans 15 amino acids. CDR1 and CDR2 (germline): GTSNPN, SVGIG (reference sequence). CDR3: CAWSASRLRGYEQYF. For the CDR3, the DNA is TGTGCCTGGAGTGCTTCTCGACTTAGAGGCTACGAGCAGTACTTC.

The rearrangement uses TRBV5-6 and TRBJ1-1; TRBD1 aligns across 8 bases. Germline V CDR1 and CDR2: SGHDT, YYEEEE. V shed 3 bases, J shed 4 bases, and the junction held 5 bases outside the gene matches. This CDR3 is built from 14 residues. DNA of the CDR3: TGTGCCAGCAGCTCCCAGGGGGCATTCACTGAAGCTTTCTTT. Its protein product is CASSSQGAFTEAFF.

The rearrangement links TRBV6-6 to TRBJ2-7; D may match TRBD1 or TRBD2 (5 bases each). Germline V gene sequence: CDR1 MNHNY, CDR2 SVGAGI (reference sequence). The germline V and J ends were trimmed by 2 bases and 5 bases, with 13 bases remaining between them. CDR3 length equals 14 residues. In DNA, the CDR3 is TGTGCCAGCAGTTACCGGGGTGGGACCCACGAGCAGTACTTC. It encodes CASSYRGGTHEQYF.